This T cell receptor (beta chain) was retrieved from a study of blood T cells in healthy people across ages. Study outcomes and limitations: Per-million-T-cell TCR beta diversity fell roughly linearly with age.

The use of a sample-barcoded 5' primer and a J-beta primer mix characterized a second PCR of about 7 to 12 cycles. The authors tagged each cDNA molecule using a template-switch adaptor with 12 random nucleotides. TCRdb redid the calling of the 5' RACE reads with MiXCR, one entry per CDR3 protein. The sample consists of 710,000 or so distinct CDR3 sequences, around a fifth of them appearing once. Around 9 milliliters of peripheral blood were drawn from each donor into EDTA-treated tubes. The study isolated at least 7 million PBMCs from each sample. This CDR3 spans 13 amino acids. Germline V lookup: CDR1 SGHTA, CDR2 FQGNSA. V dropped 5 bases and J dropped 1 base, with 8 bases sitting between them. This clonotype showed up just a few times. What it recognizes is unknown.

The TCR comes from a man between 65 and 85 years old in good health. This chain uses TRBV7-2 with TRBJ1-1; D not certain. The sequencing sample was made of blood. In DNA form, the CDR3 reads TGTGCCAGCAGCCTACAGTGGAACACTGAAGCTTTCTTT. Translating gives CASSLQWNTEAFF.